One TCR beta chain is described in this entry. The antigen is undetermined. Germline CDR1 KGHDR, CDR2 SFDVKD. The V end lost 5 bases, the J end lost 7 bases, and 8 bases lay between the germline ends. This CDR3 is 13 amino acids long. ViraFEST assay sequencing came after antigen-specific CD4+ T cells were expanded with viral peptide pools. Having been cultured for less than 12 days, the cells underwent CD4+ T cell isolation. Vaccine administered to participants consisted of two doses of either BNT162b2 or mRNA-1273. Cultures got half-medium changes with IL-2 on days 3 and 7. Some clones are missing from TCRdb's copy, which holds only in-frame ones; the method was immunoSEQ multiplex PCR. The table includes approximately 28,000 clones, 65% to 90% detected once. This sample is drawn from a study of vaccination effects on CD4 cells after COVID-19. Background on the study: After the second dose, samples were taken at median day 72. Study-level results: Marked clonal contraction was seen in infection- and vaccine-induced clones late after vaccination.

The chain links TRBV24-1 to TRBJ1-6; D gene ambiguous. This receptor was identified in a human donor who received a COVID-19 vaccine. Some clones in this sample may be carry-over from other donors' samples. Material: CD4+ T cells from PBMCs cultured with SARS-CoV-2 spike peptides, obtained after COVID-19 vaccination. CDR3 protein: CATSARPNSPLHF. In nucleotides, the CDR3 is TGTGCCACCAGTGCCAGGCCAAATTCACCCCTCCACTTT.